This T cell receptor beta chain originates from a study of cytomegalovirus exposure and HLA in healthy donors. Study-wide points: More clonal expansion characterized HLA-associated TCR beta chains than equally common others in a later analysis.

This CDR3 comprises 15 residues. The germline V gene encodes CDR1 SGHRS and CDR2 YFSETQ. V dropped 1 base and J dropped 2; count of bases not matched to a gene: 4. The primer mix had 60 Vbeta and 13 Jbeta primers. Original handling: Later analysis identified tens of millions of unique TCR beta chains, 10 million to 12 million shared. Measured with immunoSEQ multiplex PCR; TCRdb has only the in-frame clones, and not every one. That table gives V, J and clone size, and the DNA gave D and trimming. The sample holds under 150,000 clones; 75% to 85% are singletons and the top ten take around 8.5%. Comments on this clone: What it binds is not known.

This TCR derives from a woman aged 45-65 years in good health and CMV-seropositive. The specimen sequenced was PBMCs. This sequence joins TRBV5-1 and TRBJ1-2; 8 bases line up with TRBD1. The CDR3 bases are TGCGCCAGCAGCTTGATGACAGGGGAAAACTATGGCTACACCTTC. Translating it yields CASSLMTGENYGYTF.